The entry below describes one TCR beta chain. Its cognate antigen is unknown. These data come from a study of T-cell reconstitution after alpha-beta-depleted transplantation in children. The CDR3 is 14 amino acids. The germline V and J ends were trimmed by 1 base and 11 bases, with 14 bases remaining between them. Germline CDR1 and CDR2: KGHDR and SFDVKD. Study conclusions and caveats: The study reportedly traced alpha-beta T cells about two months after transplant to several hundred expanded graft clones. Once a year had passed after transplant, T-cell counts and diversity came mostly from newly produced T cells. Elevated TCRbeta diversity at day 60 was traced, in some patients, to surviving recipient T cells and thymic progenitors.

Preparation of the TCRbeta library was carried out with unique molecular identifiers. TCRdb re-analysed the PCR reads in MiXCR, keeping a single row per CDR3 protein. The top ten clones hold about 28% of a sample with 800,000 to 1,000,000 distinct CDR3 sequences, roughly 29% of them seen once. The clonotype was recovered from a boy under three years old who had a stem cell transplant for SCID, so the T cells may come from the graft donor. V usage is TRBV24-1 and J usage is TRBJ2-1; D might be TRBD1 (6 bases). The sample was PBMCs, mostly from graft donor cells, taken 360 days after TCRalphabeta/CD19-depleted stem cell transplant. The CDR3 DNA reads TGTGCCACCAGTGATTTCCGTAACAGGGAGAAGCAGTTCTTC. Its protein is CATSDFRNREKQFF.